This T cell receptor beta chain originates from a study of blood T cell repertoires in COVID-19. For the study at large: T cells, B-cell-depleted T cells, or PBMCs provided the cDNA or gDNA that served as material.

This CDR3 region has 14 residues. Germline loops: CDR1 LGHDT, CDR2 YNNKEL (reference sequence). Trimming left V 3 bases short and J 0 bases short, with 8 bases between. Per the authors' pipeline: The assay estimated nucleated cells by amplifying reference gene primers. Profiling relied on immunoSEQ multiplex PCR, and the TCRdb table lists in-frame clones only, not all of them. The D gene and trimming were derived from the DNA, and the V and J assignments and clone size from that table. The table shows 110,000 to 150,000 clones, with more than 70% occurring only once. V is TRBV3-1 (or the pseudogene TRBV3-2) and J is TRBJ2-5; unclear D gene. Sequencing was performed on peripheral blood. This receptor was taken from a man in his fifties with active or convalescent COVID-19. This CDR3 is CASSQTDYQETQYF. The CDR3 nucleotides read TGTGCCAGCAGCCAGACCGACTACCAAGAGACCCAGTACTTC.